A selection of T cell receptor beta chains follows, all from one sample in a study of T cells in Graves' hyperthyroidism and ophthalmopathy. TCRdb reprocessed the multiplex PCR reads via MiXCR and lists one record per CDR3 protein. The sample has some 500,000 distinct CDR3 sequences; roughly 14% are singletons. The sample taken for sequencing was blood. These receptors came from a woman under 30 with Graves' hyperthyroidism. CDR3s include the opening cysteine and the closing phenylalanine or tryptophan. The D gene is left open where the match is weak. Some rows mark clone size as missing; the rest say once, few, many or name a class of expanded clone.

D gene	CDR3 length	V gene	clone size	J gene	CDR3 DNA	CDR3 protein
.	14	TRBV3-1	many	TRBJ1-1	TGTGCCAGCAGCCAAGGGACACAGAACACTGAAGCTTTCTTT	CASSQGTQNTEAFF
.	14	TRBV5-1	.	TRBJ1-4	TGCGCCAGCAGCCCCGACAGCTCCTTGGAAAAACTGTTTTTT	CASSPDSSLEKLFF
TRBD2	14	TRBV19	many	TRBJ2-1	TGTGCCAGTAGGGGGAGGGGAGGGGACAATGAGCAGTTCTTC	CASRGRGGDNEQFF
.	15	TRBV6-2/TRBV6-3	many	TRBJ2-7	TGTGCCAGCAGTTTCGCCGGGAGAAACTCCTACGAGCAGTACTTC	CASSFAGRNSYEQYF
TRBD1	15	TRBV2	many	TRBJ1-6	TGTGCCAGCAGTTCACAGGGGGCTGTTAATTCACCCCTCCACTTT	CASSSQGAVNSPLHF
.	15	TRBV28	.	TRBJ2-7	TGTGCCAGCACCTCCCGTGGGGCCTTCTCCTACGAGCAGTACTTC	CASTSRGAFSYEQYF
TRBD2	16	TRBV27	many	TRBJ2-5	TGTGCCAGCAGTTACGAGCCAGCGGGAGGGCAAGAGACCCAGTACTTC	CASSYEPAGGQETQYF
.	14	TRBV11-2	many	TRBJ2-5	TGTGCCAGCAGCTTAAGGGGGAAGCAGGAGACCCAGTACTTC	CASSLRGKQETQYF
.	15	TRBV5-1	many	TRBJ2-7	TGCGCCAGCAGCTTGGAGACGCTTAGCTCCTACGAGCAGTACTTC	CASSLETLSSYEQYF
.	11	TRBV14	.	TRBJ2-1	TGTGCCAGCAGCCCAGCGCAGGAGCAGTTCTTC	CASSPAQEQFF
TRBD2	16	TRBV28	many	TRBJ2-7	TGTGCCAGCAGTCTCACTAGCGGGAGGGCCTCAGGCGAGCAGTACTTC	CASSLTSGRASGEQYF
TRBD2	15	TRBV11-3	.	TRBJ2-1	TGTGCCAGCAGCTACGGGACTAGCGGGATCAATGAGCAGTTCTTC	CASSYGTSGINEQFF
TRBD1	19	TRBV3-1	few	TRBJ2-3	TGTGCCAGCAGCCAATTATCCCACTACAGGGGGCGATCAGCAGATACGCAGTATTTT	CASSQLSHYRGRSADTQYF